This T cell receptor beta chain comes out of a study of T cell responses to AZD1222 COVID-19 vaccine. Study summary: Second-dose intervals near 4 or 12 weeks were combined. Study-wide points: Close to half of all spike-specific TCRs reportedly target regions of the variants that are unmutated. Recipients of AZD1222 seropositive at baseline numbered only 6 or 7. After the peak T cell response, and only then, were repertoires sampled.

Sequenced by immunoSEQ multiplex PCR; TCRdb stores in-frame clones only, minus some. The sample yields 90,000 to 130,000 clones, just over 85% seen once. With respect to this clone: What it binds is unknown.

The germline V and J ends were trimmed by 3 bases and 0 bases, with 12 bases remaining between them. From germline, CDR1 is DFQATT and CDR2 SNEGSKA (reference sequence). The CDR3 is 14 residues long. The V gene is TRBV20-1, the J gene TRBJ2-7; D uncertain. This clonotype was sampled from an adult in good health. Material: peripheral blood, obtained on day 0 of AZD1222 vaccination. CDR3 loop: CSASRSSGSYEQYF. The CDR3 DNA is TGCAGTGCTAGTCGTTCCTCGGGCTCCTACGAGCAGTACTTC.